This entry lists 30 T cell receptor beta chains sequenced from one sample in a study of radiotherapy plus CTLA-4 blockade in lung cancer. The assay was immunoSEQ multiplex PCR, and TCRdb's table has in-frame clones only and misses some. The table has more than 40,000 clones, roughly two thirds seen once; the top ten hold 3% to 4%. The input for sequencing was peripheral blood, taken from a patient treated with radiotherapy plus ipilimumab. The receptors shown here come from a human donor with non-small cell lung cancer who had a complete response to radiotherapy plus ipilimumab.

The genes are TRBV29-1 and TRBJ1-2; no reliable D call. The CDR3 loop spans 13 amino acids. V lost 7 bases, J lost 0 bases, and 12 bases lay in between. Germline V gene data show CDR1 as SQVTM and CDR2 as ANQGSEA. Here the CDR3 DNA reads TGCAGCGCCGTTTCCGTAACTAACTATGGCTACACCTTC. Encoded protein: CSAVSVTNYGYTF.

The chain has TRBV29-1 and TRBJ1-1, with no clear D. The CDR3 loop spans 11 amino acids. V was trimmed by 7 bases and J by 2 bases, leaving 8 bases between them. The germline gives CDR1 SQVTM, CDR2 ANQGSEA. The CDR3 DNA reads TGCAGCGGAGGGAGTAACACTGAAGCTTTCTTT. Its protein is CSGGSNTEAFF.

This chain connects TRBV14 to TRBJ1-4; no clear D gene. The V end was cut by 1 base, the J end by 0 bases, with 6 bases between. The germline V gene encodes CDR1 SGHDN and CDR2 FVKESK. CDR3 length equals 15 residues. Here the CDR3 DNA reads TGTGCCAGCAGCCAAGCCGGGACAACTAATGAAAAACTGTTTTTT. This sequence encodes CASSQAGTTNEKLFF.

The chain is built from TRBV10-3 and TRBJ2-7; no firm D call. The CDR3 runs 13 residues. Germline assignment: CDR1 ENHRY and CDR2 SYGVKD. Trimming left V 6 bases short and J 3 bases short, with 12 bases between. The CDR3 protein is CAISAGTNYEQYF. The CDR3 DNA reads TGTGCCATCAGCGCTGGAACTAACTACGAGCAGTACTTC.

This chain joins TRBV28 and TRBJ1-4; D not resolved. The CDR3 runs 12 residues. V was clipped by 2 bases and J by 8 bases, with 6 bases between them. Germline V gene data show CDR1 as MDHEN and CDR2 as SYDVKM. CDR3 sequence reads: CASSLDREKLFF. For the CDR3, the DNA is TGTGCCAGCAGTTTAGATCGGGAAAAACTGTTTTTT.

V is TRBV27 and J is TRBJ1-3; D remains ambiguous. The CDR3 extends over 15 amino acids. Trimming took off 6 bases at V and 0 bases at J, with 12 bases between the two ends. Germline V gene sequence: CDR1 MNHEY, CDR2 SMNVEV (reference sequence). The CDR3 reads CASSREPFSGNTIYF. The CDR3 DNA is TGTGCCAGCAGCCGAGAGCCGTTCTCTGGAAACACCATATATTTT.

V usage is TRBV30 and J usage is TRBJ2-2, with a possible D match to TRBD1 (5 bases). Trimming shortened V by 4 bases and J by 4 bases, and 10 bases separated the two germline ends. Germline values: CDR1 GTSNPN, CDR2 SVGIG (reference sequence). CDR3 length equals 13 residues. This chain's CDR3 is CAWNRGFTGELFF. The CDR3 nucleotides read TGTGCCTGGAATAGGGGTTTCACCGGGGAGCTGTTTTTT.

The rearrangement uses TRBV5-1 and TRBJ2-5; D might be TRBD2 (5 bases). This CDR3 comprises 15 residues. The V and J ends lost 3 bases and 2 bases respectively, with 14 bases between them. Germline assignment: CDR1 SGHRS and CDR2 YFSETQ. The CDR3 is CASSSPMAGQETQYF. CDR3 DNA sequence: TGCGCCAGCAGCTCCCCCATGGCGGGTCAAGAGACCCAGTACTTC.

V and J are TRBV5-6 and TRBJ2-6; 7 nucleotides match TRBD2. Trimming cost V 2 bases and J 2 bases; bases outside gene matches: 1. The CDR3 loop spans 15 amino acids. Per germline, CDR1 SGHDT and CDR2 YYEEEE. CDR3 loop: CASSFAGAGANVLTF. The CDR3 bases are TGTGCCAGCAGCTTTGCGGGGGCTGGGGCCAACGTCCTGACTTTC.

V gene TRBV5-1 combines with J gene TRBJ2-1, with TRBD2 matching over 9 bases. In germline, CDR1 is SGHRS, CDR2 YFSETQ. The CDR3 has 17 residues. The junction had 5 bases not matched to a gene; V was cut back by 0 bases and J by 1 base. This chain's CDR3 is CASSLAVRGGSYNEQFF. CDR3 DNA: TGCGCCAGCAGCTTGGCGGTGCGGGGGGGATCCTACAATGAGCAGTTCTTC. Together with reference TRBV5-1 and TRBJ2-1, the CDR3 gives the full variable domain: KAGVTQTPRYLIKTRGQQVTLSCSPISGHRSVSWYQQTPGQGLQFLFEYFSETQRNKGNFPGRFSGRQFSNSRSEMNVSTLELGDSALYLCASSLAVRGGSYNEQFFGPGTRLTVL.

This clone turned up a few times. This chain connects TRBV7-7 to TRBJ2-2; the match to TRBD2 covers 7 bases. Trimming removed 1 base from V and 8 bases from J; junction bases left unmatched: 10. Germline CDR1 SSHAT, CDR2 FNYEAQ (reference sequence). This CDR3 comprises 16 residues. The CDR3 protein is CASSLGPWEGAGELFF. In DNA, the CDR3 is TGTGCCAGCAGCTTAGGCCCTTGGGAGGGCGCAGGGGAGCTGTTTTTT. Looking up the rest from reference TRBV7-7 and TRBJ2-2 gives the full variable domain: GAGVSQSPRYKVTKRGQDVTLRCDPISSHATLYWYQQALGQGPEFLTYFNYEAQPDKSGLPSDRFSAERPEGSISTLTIQRTEQRDSAMYRCASSLGPWEGAGELFFGEGSRLTVL.

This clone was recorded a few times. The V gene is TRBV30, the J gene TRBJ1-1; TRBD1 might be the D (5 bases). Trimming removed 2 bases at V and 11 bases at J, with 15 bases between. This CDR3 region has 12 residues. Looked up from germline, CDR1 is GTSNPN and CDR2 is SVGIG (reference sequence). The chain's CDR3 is CAWSFMGLSAFF. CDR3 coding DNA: TGTGCCTGGAGTTTTATGGGGCTGAGCGCTTTCTTT.

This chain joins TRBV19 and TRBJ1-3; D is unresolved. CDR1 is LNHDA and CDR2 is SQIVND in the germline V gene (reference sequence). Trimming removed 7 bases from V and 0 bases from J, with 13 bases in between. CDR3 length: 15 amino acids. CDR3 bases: TGTGCCAGTATATGGGAGCAGCACTCTGGAAACACCATATATTTT. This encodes CASIWEQHSGNTIYF.

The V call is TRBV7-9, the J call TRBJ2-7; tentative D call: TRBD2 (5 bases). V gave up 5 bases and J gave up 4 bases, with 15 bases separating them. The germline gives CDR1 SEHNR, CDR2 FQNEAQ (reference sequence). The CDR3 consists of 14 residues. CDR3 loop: CASSPPGMEYEQYF. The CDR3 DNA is TGTGCCAGCAGCCCTCCGGGAATGGAGTACGAGCAGTACTTC.

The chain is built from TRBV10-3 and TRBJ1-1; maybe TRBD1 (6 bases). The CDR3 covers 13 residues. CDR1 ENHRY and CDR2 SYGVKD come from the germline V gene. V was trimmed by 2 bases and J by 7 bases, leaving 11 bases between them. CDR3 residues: CAISEDRIGEAFF. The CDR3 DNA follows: TGTGCCATCAGTGAGGACAGGATAGGTGAAGCTTTCTTT.

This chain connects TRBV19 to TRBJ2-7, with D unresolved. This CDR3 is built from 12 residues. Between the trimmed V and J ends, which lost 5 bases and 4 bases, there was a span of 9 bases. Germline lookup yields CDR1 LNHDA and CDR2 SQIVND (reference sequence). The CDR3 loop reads CASSPGHYEQYF. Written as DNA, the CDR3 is TGTGCCAGTAGTCCGGGTCATTACGAGCAGTACTTC.

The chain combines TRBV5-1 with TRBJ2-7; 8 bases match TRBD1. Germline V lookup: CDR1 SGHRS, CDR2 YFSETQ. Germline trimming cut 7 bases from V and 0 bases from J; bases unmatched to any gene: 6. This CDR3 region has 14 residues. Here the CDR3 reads CASATGDVSYEQYF. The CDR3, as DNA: TGCGCCAGCGCGACAGGGGACGTCTCCTACGAGCAGTACTTC.

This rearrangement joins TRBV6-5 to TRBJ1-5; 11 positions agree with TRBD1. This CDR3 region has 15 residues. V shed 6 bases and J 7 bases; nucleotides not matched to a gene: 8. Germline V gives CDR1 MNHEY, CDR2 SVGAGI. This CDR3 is CASSRTGGGRQPQHF. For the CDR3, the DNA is TGTGCCAGCAGCCGGACAGGGGGCGGCCGGCAGCCCCAGCATTTT.

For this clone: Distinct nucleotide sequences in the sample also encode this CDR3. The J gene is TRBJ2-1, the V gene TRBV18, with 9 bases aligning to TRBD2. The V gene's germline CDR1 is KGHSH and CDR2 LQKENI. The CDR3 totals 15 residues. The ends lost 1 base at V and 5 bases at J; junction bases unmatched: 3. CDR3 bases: TGTGCCAGCTCACCACTAGCGGGAGACGACAATGAGCAGTTCTTC. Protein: CASSPLAGDDNEQFF.

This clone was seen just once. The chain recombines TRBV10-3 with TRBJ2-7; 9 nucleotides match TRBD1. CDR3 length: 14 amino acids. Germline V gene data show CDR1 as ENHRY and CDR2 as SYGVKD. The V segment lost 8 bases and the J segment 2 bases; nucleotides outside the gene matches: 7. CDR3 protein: CAIQKGTGTYEQYF. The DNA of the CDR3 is TGTGCCATCCAGAAGGGGACAGGGACCTACGAGCAGTACTTC.

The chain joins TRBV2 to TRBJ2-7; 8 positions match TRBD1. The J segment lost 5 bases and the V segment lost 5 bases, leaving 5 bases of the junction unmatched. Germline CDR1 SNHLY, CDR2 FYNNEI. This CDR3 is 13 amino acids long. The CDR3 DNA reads TGTGCCAGCAGTTGGACAGGGTACGACGAGCAGTACTTC. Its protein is CASSWTGYDEQYF.

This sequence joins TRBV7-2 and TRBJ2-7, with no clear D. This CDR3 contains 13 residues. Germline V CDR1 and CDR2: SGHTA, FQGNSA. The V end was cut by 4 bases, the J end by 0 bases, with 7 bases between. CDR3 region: CASSSDNSYEQYF. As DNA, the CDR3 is TGTGCCAGCAGCTCAGACAACTCCTACGAGCAGTACTTC.

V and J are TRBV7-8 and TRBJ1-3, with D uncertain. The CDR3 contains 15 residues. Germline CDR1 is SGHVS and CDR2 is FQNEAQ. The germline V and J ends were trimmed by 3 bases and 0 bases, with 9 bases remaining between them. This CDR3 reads CASSFRAGSGNTIYF. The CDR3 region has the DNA TGTGCCAGCAGCTTCCGTGCGGGCTCTGGAAACACCATATATTTT.

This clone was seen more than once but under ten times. CDR3 bases: TGTGCCAGCAGCGTAGGACTAGCGGGTGTCAAGGGCTACAATGAGCAGTTCTTC. Translated: CASSVGLAGVKGYNEQFF. V gene TRBV9 combines with J gene TRBJ2-1, with 10 bases aligning to TRBD2. The J segment lost 3 bases and the V segment lost 0 bases, leaving 9 bases of the junction unmatched. Per the germline V gene, CDR1 is SGDLS and CDR2 is YYNGEE. CDR3 length: 18 amino acids.

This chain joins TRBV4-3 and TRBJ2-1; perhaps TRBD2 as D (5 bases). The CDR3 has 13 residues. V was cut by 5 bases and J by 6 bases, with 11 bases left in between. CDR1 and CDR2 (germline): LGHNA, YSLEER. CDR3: CASSWESGNEQFF. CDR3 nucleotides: TGCGCCAGCAGCTGGGAAAGCGGCAATGAGCAGTTCTTC.

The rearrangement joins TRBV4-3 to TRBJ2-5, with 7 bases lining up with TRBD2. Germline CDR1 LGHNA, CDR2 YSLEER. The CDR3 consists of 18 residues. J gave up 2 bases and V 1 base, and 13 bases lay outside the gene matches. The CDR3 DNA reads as TGCGCCAGCAGCCAAGGATCGGGCGGGGGACTATTACAAGAGACCCAGTACTTC. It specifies CASSQGSGGGLLQETQYF.

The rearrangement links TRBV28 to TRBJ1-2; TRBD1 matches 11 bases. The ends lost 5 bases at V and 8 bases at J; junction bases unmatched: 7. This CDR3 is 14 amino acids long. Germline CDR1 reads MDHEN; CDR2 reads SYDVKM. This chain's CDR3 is CASSNAGQGGGYTF. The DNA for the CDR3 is TGTGCCAGCAGTAACGCGGGACAGGGGGGCGGCTACACCTTC.

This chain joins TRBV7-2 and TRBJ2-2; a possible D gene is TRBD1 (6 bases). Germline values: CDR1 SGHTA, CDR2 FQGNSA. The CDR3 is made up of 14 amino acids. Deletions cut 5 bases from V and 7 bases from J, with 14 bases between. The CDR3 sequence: CASSATRGVGELFF. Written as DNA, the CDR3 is TGTGCCAGCAGCGCCACCAGGGGTGTCGGGGAGCTGTTTTTT.

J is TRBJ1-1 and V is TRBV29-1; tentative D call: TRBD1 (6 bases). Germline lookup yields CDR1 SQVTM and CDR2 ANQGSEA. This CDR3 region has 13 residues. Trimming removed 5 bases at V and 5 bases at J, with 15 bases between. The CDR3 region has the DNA TGCAGCGTTACCTCGACAGGACTGACTGAAGCTTTCTTT. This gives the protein CSVTSTGLTEAFF.

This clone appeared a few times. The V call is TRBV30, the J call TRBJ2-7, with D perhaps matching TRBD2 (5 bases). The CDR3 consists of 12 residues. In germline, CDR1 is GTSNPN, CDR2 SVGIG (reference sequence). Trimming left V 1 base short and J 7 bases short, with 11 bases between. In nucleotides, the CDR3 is TGTGCCTGGAGTGGGAACACTAGGGAGCAGTACTTC. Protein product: CAWSGNTREQYF. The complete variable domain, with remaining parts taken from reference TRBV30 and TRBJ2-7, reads SQTIHQWPATLVQPVGSPLSLECTVEGTSNPNLYWYRQAAGRGLQLLFYSVGIGQISSEVPQNLSASRPQDRQFILSSKKLLLSDSGFYLCAWSGNTREQYFGPGTRLTVT.